The present T cell receptor (beta chain) was sequenced within a study of PD-L1 blockade in urothelial cancer. Study as a whole: Patients went on atezolizumab at some point between 2013 and 2015, receiving 1,200 mg intravenously every 3 weeks. Males with bladder-origin urothelial cancer made up about 85% of the 29 patients.

V lost 1 base to trimming and J lost 3 bases, with 7 bases between them. CDR1 SGHTA and CDR2 FQGTGA come from the germline V gene. The CDR3 runs to 15 residues. PCRs each included synthetic TCR analog templates spiked in. Sequenced by immunoSEQ multiplex PCR; TCRdb stores in-frame clones only, minus some. The data show 60,000 to 80,000 clones, 88% seen once. Time point noted: peripheral blood 6 weeks after treatment start. The sequence was collected from a man in his sixties with urothelial cancer. The chain combines TRBV7-3 with TRBJ2-6; D is unclear. The source was PBMCs, collected around atezolizumab (anti-PD-L1) treatment. The CDR3 DNA is TGTGCCAGCAGCTTAATTGGCAGTGGGGCCAACGTCCTGACTTTC. Amino acid sequence: CASSLIGSGANVLTF.